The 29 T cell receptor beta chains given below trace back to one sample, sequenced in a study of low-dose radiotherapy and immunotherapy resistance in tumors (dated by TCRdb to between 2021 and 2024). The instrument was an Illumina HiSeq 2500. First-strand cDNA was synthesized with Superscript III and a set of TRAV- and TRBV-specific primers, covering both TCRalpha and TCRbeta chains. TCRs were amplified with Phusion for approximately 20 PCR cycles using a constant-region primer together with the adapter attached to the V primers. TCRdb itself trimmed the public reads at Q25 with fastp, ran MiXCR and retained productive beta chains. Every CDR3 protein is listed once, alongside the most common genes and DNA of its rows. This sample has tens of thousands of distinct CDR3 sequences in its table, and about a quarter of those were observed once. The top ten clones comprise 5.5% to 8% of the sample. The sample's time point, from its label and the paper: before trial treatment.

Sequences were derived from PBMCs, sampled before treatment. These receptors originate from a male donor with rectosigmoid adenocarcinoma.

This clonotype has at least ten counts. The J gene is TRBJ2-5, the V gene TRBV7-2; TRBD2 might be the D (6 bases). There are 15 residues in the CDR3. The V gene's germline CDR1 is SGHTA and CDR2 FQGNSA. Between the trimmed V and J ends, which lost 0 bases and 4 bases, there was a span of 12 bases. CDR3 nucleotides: TGTGCCAGCAGCTTAGCGGCGGGATGGGGAGAGACCCAGTACTTC. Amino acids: CASSLAAGWGETQYF.

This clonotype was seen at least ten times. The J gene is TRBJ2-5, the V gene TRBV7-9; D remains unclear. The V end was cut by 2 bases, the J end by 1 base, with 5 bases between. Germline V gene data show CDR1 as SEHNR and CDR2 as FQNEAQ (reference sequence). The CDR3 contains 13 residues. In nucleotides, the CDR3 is TGTGCCAGCAGCTTACCGCCCCAAGAGACCCAGTACTTC. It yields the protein CASSLPPQETQYF. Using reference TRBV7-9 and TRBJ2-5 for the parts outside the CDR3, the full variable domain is DTGVSQNPRHKITKRGQNVTFRCDPISEHNRLYWYRQTLGQGPEFLTYFQNEAQLEKSRLLSDRFSAERPKGSFSTLEIQRTEQGDSAMYLCASSLPPQETQYFGPGTRLLVL.

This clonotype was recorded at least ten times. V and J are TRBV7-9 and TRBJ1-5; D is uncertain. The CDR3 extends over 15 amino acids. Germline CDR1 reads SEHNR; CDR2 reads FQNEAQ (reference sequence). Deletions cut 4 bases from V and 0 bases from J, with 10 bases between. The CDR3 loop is CASSSTSDSNQPQHF. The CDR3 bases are TGTGCCAGCAGCTCTACCTCAGATAGCAATCAGCCCCAGCATTTT.

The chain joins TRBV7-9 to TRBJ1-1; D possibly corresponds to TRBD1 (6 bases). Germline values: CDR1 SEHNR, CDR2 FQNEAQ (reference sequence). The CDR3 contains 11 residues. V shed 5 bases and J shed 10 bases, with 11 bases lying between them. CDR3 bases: TGTGCCAGCAGCCCCAGGGGCCGAGCTTTCTTT. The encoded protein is CASSPRGRAFF.

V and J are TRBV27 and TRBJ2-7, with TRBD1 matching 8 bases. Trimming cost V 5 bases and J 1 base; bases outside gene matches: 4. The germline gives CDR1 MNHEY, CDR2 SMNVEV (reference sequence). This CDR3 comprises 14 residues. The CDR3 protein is CASSKDRASYEQYF. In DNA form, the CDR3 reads TGTGCCAGCAGTAAGGACAGGGCTTCCTACGAGCAGTACTTC.

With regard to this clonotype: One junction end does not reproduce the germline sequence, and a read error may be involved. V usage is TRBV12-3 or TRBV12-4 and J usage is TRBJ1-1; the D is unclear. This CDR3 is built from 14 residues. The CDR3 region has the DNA TGTGCCAGCAGCAAGGCTGGACGAAGCACTGAAGCTTCCTTT. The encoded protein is CASSKAGRSTEASF.

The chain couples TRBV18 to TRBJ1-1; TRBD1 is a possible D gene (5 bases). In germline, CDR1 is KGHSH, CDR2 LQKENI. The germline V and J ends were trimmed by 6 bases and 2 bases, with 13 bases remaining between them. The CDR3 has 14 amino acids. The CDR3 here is CASSEGLANTEAFF. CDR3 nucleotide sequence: TGTGCCAGCTCTGAGGGACTGGCTAACACTGAAGCTTTCTTT. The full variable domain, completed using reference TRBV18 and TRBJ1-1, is NAGVMQNPRHLVRRRGQEARLRCSPMKGHSHVYWYRQLPEEGLKFMVYLQKENIIDESGMPKERFSAEFPKEGPSILRIQQVVRGDSAAYFCASSEGLANTEAFFGQGTRLTVV.

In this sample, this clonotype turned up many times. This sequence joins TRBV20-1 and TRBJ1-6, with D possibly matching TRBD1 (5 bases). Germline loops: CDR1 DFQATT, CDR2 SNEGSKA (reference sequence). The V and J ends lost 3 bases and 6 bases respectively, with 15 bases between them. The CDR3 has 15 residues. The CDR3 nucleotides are TGCAGTGCTAGCGATCGGGGTAGGGGTAATTCACCCCTCCACTTT. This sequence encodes CSASDRGRGNSPLHF.

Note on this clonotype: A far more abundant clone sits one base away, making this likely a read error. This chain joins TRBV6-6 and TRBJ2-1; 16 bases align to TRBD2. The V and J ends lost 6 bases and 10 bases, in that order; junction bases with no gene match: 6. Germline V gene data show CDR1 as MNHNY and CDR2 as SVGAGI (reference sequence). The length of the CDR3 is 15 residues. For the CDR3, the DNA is TGTGCCAGCAGCCAGGGACTAGCGGGAGGGGTGGAGCAGTTCTTC. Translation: CASSQGLAGGVEQFF.

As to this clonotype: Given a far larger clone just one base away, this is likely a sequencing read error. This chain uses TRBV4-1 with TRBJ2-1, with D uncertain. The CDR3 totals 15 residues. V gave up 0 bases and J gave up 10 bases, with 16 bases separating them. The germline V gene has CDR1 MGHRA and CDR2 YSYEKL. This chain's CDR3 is CASSQESWGSYEQFF. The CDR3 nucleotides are TGCGCCAGCAGCCAAGAGAGCTGGGGATCCTACGAGCAGTTCTTC.

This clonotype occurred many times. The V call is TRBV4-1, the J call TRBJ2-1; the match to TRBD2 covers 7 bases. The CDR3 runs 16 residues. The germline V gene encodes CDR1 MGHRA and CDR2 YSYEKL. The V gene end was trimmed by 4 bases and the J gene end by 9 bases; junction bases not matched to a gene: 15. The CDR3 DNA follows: TGCGCCAGCAGCCCCCAATACGGACTAGGCCTGCGTGAGCAGTTCTTC. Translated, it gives CASSPQYGLGLREQFF.

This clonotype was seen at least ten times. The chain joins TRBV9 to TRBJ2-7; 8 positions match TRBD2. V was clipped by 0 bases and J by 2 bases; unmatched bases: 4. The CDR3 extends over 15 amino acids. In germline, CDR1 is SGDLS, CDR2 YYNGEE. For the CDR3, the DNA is TGTGCCAGCAGCGTAGCGAACGGGAGGGCCTACGAGCAGTACTTC. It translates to CASSVANGRAYEQYF.

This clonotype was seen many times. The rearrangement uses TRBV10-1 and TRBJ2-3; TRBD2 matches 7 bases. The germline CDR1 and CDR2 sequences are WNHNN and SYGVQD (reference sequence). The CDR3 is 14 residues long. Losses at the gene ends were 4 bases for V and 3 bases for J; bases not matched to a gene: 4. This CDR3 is CASSVERGTDTQYF. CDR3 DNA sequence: TGCGCCAGCAGTGTCGAGCGGGGAACAGATACGCAGTATTTT.

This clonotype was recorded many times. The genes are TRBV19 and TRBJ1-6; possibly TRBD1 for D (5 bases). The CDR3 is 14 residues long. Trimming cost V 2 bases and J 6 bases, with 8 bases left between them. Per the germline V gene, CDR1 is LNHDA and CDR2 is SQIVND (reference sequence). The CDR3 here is CASSIQGANSPLHF. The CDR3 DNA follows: TGTGCCAGTAGTATACAGGGCGCTAATTCACCCCTCCACTTT.

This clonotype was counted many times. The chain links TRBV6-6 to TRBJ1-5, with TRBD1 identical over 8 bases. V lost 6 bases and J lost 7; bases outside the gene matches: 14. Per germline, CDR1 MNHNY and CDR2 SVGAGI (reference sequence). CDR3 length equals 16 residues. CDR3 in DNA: TGTGCCAGCAGCACTACAACCTCAGGGGGCCTCCAGCCCCAGCATTTT. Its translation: CASSTTTSGGLQPQHF.

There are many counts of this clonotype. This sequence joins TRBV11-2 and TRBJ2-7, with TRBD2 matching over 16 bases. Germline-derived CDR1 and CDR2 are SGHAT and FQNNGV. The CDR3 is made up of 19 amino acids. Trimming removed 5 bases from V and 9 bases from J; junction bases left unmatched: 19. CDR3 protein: CASSVDGTSGRVRRGVQYF. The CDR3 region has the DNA TGTGCCAGCAGCGTTGATGGGACTAGCGGGAGGGTAAGGAGAGGGGTGCAGTACTTC.

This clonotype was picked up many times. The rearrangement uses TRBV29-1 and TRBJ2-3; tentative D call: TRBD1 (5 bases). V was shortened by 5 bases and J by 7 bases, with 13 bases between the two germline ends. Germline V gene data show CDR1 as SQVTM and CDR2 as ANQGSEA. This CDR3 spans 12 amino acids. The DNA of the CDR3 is TGCAGCGTTCCCAAAGACAGCAATACGCAGTATTTT. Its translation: CSVPKDSNTQYF.

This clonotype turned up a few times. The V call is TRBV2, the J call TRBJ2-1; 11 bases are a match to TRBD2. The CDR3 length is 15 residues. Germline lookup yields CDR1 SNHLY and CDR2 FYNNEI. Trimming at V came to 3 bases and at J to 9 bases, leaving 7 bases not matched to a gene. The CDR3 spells CASSEVVAGGAEQFF. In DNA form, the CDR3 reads TGTGCCAGCAGTGAGGTGGTAGCGGGAGGGGCTGAGCAGTTCTTC.

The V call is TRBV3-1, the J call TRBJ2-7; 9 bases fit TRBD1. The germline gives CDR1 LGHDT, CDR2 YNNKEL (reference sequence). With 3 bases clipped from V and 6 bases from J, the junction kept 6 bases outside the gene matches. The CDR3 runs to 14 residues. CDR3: CASSQRTGVSEQYF. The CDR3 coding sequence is TGTGCCAGCAGCCAGCGGACAGGGGTGAGCGAGCAGTACTTC.

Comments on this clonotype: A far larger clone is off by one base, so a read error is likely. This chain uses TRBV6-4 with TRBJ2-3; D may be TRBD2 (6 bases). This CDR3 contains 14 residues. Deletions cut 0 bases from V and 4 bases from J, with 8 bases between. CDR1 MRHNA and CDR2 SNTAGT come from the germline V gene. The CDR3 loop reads CASSDSTGADTQYF. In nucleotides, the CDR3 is TGTGCCAGCAGTGACTCGACGGGGGCAGATACGCAGTATTTT.

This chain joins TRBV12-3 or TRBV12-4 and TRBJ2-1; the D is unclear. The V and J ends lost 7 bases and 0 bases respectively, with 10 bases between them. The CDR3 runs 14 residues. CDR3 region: CASTPGSSYNEQFF. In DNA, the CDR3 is TGTGCCAGCACCCCGGGTAGCTCCTACAATGAGCAGTTCTTC.

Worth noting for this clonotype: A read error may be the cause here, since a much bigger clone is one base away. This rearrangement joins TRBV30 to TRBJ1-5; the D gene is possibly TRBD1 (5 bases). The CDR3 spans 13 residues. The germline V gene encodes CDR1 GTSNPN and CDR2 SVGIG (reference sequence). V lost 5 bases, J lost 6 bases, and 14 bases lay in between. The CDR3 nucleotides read TGTGCCTGGGACAGAGGGTGTGGTCAGCCCCAGCATTTT. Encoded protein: CAWDRGCGQPQHF.

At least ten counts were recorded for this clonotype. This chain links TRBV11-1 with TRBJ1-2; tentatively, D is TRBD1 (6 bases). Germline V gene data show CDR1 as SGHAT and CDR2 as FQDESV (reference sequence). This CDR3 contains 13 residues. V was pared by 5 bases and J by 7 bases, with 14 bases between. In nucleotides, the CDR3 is TGTGCCAGCAGCACCGCGGGGGCTGGTGGCTACACCTTC. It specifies CASSTAGAGGYTF.

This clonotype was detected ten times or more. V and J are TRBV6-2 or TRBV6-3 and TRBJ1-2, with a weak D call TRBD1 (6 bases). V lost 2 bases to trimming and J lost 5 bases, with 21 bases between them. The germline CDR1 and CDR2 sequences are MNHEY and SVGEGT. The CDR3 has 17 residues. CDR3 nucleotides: TGTGCCAGCAGTTACGGCATGGCGGGGGCTCAAGGATATGGCTACACCTTC. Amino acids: CASSYGMAGAQGYGYTF.

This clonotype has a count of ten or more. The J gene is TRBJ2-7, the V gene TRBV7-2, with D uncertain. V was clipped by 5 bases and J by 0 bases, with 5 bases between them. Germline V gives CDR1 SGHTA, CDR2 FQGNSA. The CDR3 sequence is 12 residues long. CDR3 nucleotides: TGTGCCAGCAGCACCCCCTCCTACGAGCAGTACTTC. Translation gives CASSTPSYEQYF.

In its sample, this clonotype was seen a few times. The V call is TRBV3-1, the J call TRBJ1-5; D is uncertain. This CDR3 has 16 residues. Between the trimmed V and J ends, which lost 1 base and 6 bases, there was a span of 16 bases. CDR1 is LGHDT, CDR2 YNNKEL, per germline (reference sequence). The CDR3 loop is CASSQGPATGSQPQHF. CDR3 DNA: TGTGCCAGCAGCCAAGGCCCCGCCACGGGGTCTCAGCCCCAGCATTTT.

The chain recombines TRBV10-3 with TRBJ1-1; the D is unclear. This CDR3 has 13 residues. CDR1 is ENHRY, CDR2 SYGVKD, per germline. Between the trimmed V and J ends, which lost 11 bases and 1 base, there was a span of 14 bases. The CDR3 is CAARRTGNTEAFF. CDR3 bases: TGTGCCGCCCGCAGGACGGGGAACACTGAAGCTTTCTTT.

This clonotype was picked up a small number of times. The CDR3 region has the DNA TGCGCCAGCAGCCAAGAGCCTAGCGGGAGTAATGAGCAGTTCTTC. It is translated as CASSQEPSGSNEQFF. The rearrangement uses TRBV4-1 and TRBJ2-1; TRBD2 aligns across 10 bases. The V and J ends lost 0 bases and 7 bases, in that order; junction bases with no gene match: 3. Germline V CDR1 and CDR2: MGHRA, YSYEKL. This CDR3 has 15 residues.

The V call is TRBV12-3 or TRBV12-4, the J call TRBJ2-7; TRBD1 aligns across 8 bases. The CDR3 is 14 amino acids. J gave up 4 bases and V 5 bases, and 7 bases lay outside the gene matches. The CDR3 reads CASSPGTGRYEQYF. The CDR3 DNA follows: TGTGCCAGCAGTCCTGGGACAGGTCGTTACGAGCAGTACTTC.